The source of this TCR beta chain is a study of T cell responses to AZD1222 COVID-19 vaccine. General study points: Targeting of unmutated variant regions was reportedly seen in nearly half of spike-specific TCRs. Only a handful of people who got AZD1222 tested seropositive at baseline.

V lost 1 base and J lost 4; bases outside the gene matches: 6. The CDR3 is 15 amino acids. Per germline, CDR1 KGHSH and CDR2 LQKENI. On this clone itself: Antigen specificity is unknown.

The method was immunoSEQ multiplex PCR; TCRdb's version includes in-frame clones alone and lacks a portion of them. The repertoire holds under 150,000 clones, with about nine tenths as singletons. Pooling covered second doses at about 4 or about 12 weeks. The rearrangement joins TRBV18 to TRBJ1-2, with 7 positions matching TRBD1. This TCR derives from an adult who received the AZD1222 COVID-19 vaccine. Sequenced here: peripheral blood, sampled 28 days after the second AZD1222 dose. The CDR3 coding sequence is TGTGCCAGCTCACCACAAGGGGGCAGCCCCTATGGCTACACCTTC. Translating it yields CASSPQGGSPYGYTF.